This note documents a single TCR beta chain sequence. Its antigen is currently unknown. This sample stems from a study of T-cell memory formation after mild COVID-19. Whole-study results and caveats: Clones that contracted from day 15 to 85 had balanced CD4/CD8; later expanders were CD4+ biased. CD8+ contracting clones occupied EMRA, while CD4+ ones occupied mainly CM and EM. The finding that pre-infection memory included some responding clones suggested that cross-reactive memory joined.

In germline, CDR1 is SGHRS, CDR2 YFSETQ. This CDR3 has 16 amino acids. V dropped 0 bases and J dropped 7 bases, with 17 bases sitting between them. From 5'RACE with constant-segment primers came TCR alpha and TCR beta cDNA libraries that carried sample barcodes and UMIs. TCRdb redid the calling of the 5' RACE reads with MiXCR, one entry per CDR3 protein. The sample has 210,000 or so distinct CDR3 sequences, more than 25% seen once. The genes are TRBV5-1 and TRBJ1-5; no clear D gene. The sample comprised PBMCs or a T cell subset sorted from them (not recorded which). The source of this sequence is an adult woman who had mild COVID-19 (a few samples of this study predate the infection). Cell type and time point are not known. The CDR3 region is CASSLVGRETSQPQHF. In DNA, the CDR3 is TGCGCCAGCAGCTTGGTGGGCCGGGAAACAAGCCAGCCCCAGCATTTT.